This TCR beta chain was retrieved from a study of PD-1 blockade in classical Hodgkin lymphoma. Overall study results and limits: Newly diagnosed patients reportedly trailed healthy donors in baseline TCR diversity. What caused the repertoire differences, perhaps disease activity or prior therapy, remains undefined. TCR diversity in CD4+, not CD8+, cells rose significantly by C4D1.

Every single patient, without exception, relapsed after autologous stem cell transplantation, and brentuximab vedotin exposure varied. Each best response was a complete response, a partial response or progressive disease. About this clone itself: Its antigen is currently unknown. The same CDR3 is also encoded by other DNA sequences in this sample.

Germline V gene data show CDR1 as LNHDA and CDR2 as SQIVND (reference sequence). The CDR3 has 16 residues. Trimming cost V 3 bases and J 0 bases, with 12 bases left between them. Sequenced by immunoSEQ multiplex PCR; TCRdb stores in-frame clones only, minus some. The data contain approximately 32,000 clones, roughly 82% of them singletons. The source was peripheral blood mononuclear cells (PBMCs), collected at baseline. The chain links TRBV19 to TRBJ1-5; no reliable D call. This receptor was obtained from a human donor with classical Hodgkin lymphoma. This CDR3 is CASSIGRSISNQPQHF. CDR3 in DNA: TGTGCCAGTAGTATTGGCAGATCAATTAGCAATCAGCCCCAGCATTTT.